This TCR beta chain was recovered during a study of T cell repertoires in cytomegalovirus infection. Turning to the study itself: Both a matching HLA type and CMV infection were indicated by public TCR beta signatures. Whole-study results and caveats: Totalled public TCR beta family frequency picked out people who carried CMV plus the relevant HLA. Within the response measured ex vivo, HLA-C-restricted CMV-specific TCR beta clonotypes were dominant.

Germline V gene lookup returns CDR1 SGHAT and CDR2 FQNNGV. The CDR3 consists of 16 residues. The ends were cut back, 6 bases at V and 4 bases at J, with 19 bases in the middle. In regard to this clonotype: Its antigen is as yet unknown.

TCRdb reanalysed the reads using MiXCR and keeps one entry per CDR3 protein. The table has tens of thousands of distinct CDR3 sequences, about 22% seen once. The receptor's source is a human donor in good health (CMV status not recorded). Some clones in this sample may be carry-over from other donors' samples. The sequencing sample was made of PBMCs, sequenced either directly or after in vitro stimulation (not recorded which). The chain uses TRBV11-2 and TRBJ2-1, with D tentatively TRBD1 (5 bases). In DNA, the CDR3 is TGTGCCAGCAGGAAAACAGGTATTATGGCTTACAATGAGCAGTTCTTC. Protein: CASRKTGIMAYNEQFF.